Following are 23 T cell receptor beta chains from one sample sequenced in a study of tumor-infiltrating lymphocytes in primary liver carcinoma. Alongside blood RNA obtained from unsorted whole blood, germline DNA was also extracted. Using a constant-region primer together with ProtoScript II reverse transcriptase, TCR beta cDNA was made from around 500 ng of total RNA. For TCR beta, libraries were produced by three nested multiplex PCR rounds using slightly modified ARM-PCR. The first two PCR rounds used TRBV1-TRBV30 forward primers with a C-beta reverse primer, about 10 cycles each. TCRdb redid the calling of the multiplex PCR reads with MiXCR, one entry per CDR3 protein. The sample yields approximately 310,000 distinct CDR3 sequences, about 60% seen once. Material for sequencing was peripheral blood. Receptors originate from a man aged 35 to 55 with primary liver carcinoma and hepatitis B virus infection.

As to this clonotype: A much larger clone differs by one base, so this may be a read error. The conserved phenylalanine or tryptophan normally closing the CDR3 is absent here, so this likely arose from a read error. The chain uses TRBV5-5 and TRBJ1-5; D is uncertain. V lost 4 bases and J lost 2, with 10 bases in between. Per the germline V gene, CDR1 is SGHKS and CDR2 is YYEKEE (reference sequence). This CDR3 comprises 14 residues. CDR3 DNA sequence: TGTGCCAGCAGCCTCCCGGGAGGCAATCAGCCCCAGCATCTT. It translates to CASSLPGGNQPQHL.

The V and J genes are TRBV6-6 and TRBJ2-5; D is unclear. From germline, CDR1 is MNHNY and CDR2 SVGAGI (reference sequence). The CDR3 length is 16 residues. V lost 4 bases, J lost 4 bases, and 19 bases lay in between. CDR3 region: CASSFRNLPWSETQYF. The CDR3 region has the DNA TGTGCCAGCAGTTTCCGGAACCTCCCATGGTCAGAGACCCAGTACTTC.

Remarks on this clonotype: A much larger clone lies a single base off, so this may be a read error. The chain is built from TRBV6-5 and TRBJ1-1; D might be TRBD1 (6 bases). From germline, CDR1 is MNHEY and CDR2 SVGAGI. This CDR3 has 13 residues. CDR3 sequence (DNA): TGTGCCAGCAGTTACATGGGGGGCCTTGAAGATTTCTTT. This encodes CASSYMGGLEDFF.

As for this clonotype: A read error may account for a junction end that differs from germline. The chain carries TRBV6-1 and TRBJ2-5, with a weak D call TRBD2 (5 bases). Looked up from germline, CDR1 is MNHNS and CDR2 is SASEGT. The CDR3 totals 15 residues. CDR3 coding DNA: TGTGCCAGCAGTAAAGCGGTGGGCGGCCAAGAGACCCAGGACTTC. Protein product: CASSKAVGGQETQDF.

Worth noting for this clonotype: A read error is likely, as this CDR3 ends without the conserved phenylalanine or tryptophan. This rearrangement joins TRBV6-6 to TRBJ2-7, with D unclear. Deletions cut 4 bases from V and 4 bases from J, with 5 bases between. Germline CDR1 and CDR2: MNHNY and SVGAGI (reference sequence). The CDR3 has 11 amino acids. The CDR3 DNA reads as TGTGCCAGCAGTTTGGTTTACGAGCAGTACTCC. Translation: CASSLVYEQYS.

The gene calls are TRBV7-8 and TRBJ2-5; 10 bases agree with TRBD1. V shed 3 bases and J 5 bases; nucleotides not matched to a gene: 12. The CDR3 consists of 17 residues. The germline CDR1 and CDR2 sequences are SGHVS and FQNEAQ. CDR3 loop: CASSFNRDRGLGETQYF. The CDR3 bases are TGTGCCAGCAGCTTCAACCGGGACAGGGGTTTAGGGGAGACCCAGTACTTC.

The rearrangement links TRBV6-1 to TRBJ2-1, with D perhaps TRBD2 (6 bases). Trimming removed 5 bases from V and 6 bases from J, with 23 bases in between. This CDR3 is 17 amino acids long. Germline V gene sequence: CDR1 MNHNS, CDR2 SASEGT. CDR3 residues: CASSSTAFDRGGNEQFF. CDR3 in DNA: TGTGCCAGCAGTTCCACGGCCTTCGACCGGGGAGGCAATGAGCAGTTCTTC.

The chain carries TRBV12-3 or TRBV12-4 and TRBJ2-4, with D perhaps being TRBD1 or TRBD2 (5 bases each). Trimming removed 3 bases from V and 4 bases from J, with 13 bases in between. The CDR3 is made up of 15 amino acids. CDR3 sequence: CASSFSRDQKNIQYF. The CDR3 DNA follows: TGTGCCAGCAGTTTCAGTCGGGACCAGAAAAACATTCAGTACTTC.

Points on this clonotype: At one boundary the junction diverges from the germline segment, which might be a read error. The rearrangement joins TRBV11-2 to TRBJ1-3; 7 bases map to TRBD1. CDR1 is SGHAT and CDR2 is FQNNGV in the germline V gene. The CDR3 loop spans 15 amino acids. The CDR3 spells CAGSTTGDSGNTIYF. The CDR3 DNA follows: TGTGCCGGCAGCACCACAGGGGATTCTGGAAACACCATATATTTT.

Concerning this clonotype: The junction departs from the called germline gene at one end, perhaps through a read error. V and J are TRBV11-1 and TRBJ2-1, with D possibly called TRBD1 or TRBD2 (6 bases each). Germline V gene lookup returns CDR1 SGHAT and CDR2 FQDESV (reference sequence). The CDR3 is 14 amino acids. CDR3 sequence reads: CTSSSFRGLNGQFF. The CDR3 DNA sequence: TGTACCAGCAGCTCCTTCCGGGGGCTCAATGGGCAGTTCTTC.

The rearrangement uses TRBV11-2 and TRBJ2-1; 8 nucleotides line up with TRBD1. Germline V gene sequence: CDR1 SGHAT, CDR2 FQNNGV. V shed 10 bases, J shed 7 bases, and the junction held 12 bases outside the gene matches. The CDR3 length is 14 residues. The CDR3 loop is CAIRPTTGVNEQFF. The DNA of the CDR3 is TGTGCCATCAGACCCACGACAGGGGTGAATGAGCAGTTCTTC.

A word on this clonotype: Its ends do not fully match the called genes, so a read error is possible. V and J are TRBV7-9 and TRBJ2-1, with a weak D call TRBD1 (5 bases). The germline V gene encodes CDR1 SEHNR and CDR2 FQNEAQ (reference sequence). The CDR3 runs to 15 residues. CDR3 amino acids: CASSDSLSENNEHFF. For the CDR3, the DNA is TGTGCTAGCAGTGACAGTTTATCCGAAAACAATGAGCACTTCTTC. The variable domain in full, completed from reference TRBV7-9 and TRBJ2-1, reads DTGVSQNPRHKITKRGQNVTFRCDPISEHNRLYWYRQTLGQGPEFLTYFQNEAQLEKSRLLSDRFSAERPKGSFSTLEIQRTEQGDSAMYLCASSDSLSENNEHFFGPGTRLTVL.

The sample holds many counts of this clonotype. The chain employs TRBV29-1 and TRBJ2-2; D unresolved. The V gene lost 6 bases and the J gene lost 6 bases, with 8 bases spanning the gap. This CDR3 region has 11 residues. The germline CDR1 and CDR2 sequences are SQVTM and ANQGSEA. CDR3 residues: CSVAPPGELFF. CDR3 in DNA: TGCAGCGTCGCCCCCCCCGGGGAGCTGTTTTTT.

Worth noting for this clonotype: A much larger clone differs by one base, so this may be a read error. The chain is built from TRBV6-2 or TRBV6-3 and TRBJ2-7; no definite D call. This CDR3 has 15 amino acids. In germline, CDR1 is MNHEY, CDR2 SVGEGT. The CDR3, as DNA: TGTTCCAGCAGTTACCCGAGAATGAGCTCCTACGAGCAGTACTTC. Protein: CSSSYPRMSSYEQYF.

This clonotype showed up just a few times. V is TRBV28 and J is TRBJ2-1; tentative D call: TRBD2 (5 bases). Germline V gene sequence: CDR1 MDHEN, CDR2 SYDVKM. The CDR3 totals 14 residues. V was cut by 9 bases and J by 6 bases, with 18 bases left in between. CDR3 sequence reads: CASERPPRGNEQFF. The DNA of the CDR3 is TGTGCCAGTGAAAGACCTCCACGGGGCAATGAGCAGTTCTTC.

Regarding this clonotype: At one end, the junction sequence differs from germline, possibly due to a read error. The chain employs TRBV29-1 and TRBJ2-7; perhaps TRBD2 as D (5 bases). CDR1 is SQVTM, CDR2 ANQGSEA, per germline. This CDR3 has 11 residues. CDR3 region: CSGEPAGEQYF. The DNA of the CDR3 is TGCAGCGGGGAACCAGCTGGGGAGCAATACTTC.

As for this clonotype: A much more abundant neighbour one base away suggests this may be a read error. V and J are TRBV5-1 and TRBJ2-3, with D perhaps TRBD2 (6 bases). Germline CDR1 SGHRS, CDR2 YFSETQ. Between the trimmed V and J ends, which lost 9 bases and 6 bases, there was a span of 20 bases. The CDR3 covers 14 residues. CDR3 nucleotide sequence: TGCGCCAACGGGGGTGGCGGGGACCGCGATACGCAGTATTTT. It codes for CANGGGGDRDTQYF.

The rearrangement joins TRBV30 to TRBJ1-5, with D possibly TRBD1 on 7 matching bases. The DNA end is more similar to TRBJ2-3, so the J call may be wrong. The CDR3 contains 14 residues. Germline V gene sequence: CDR1 GTSNPN, CDR2 SVGIG (reference sequence). The CDR3 coding sequence is TGTGCCTGGAGTGTAGGGGGCGGGGACCAGCCCCAGTATTTT. This gives the protein CAWSVGGGDQPQYF.

The CDR3 reads CASSLVSLEQFF. The CDR3 bases are TGTGCCAGCAGCTTAGTCAGTCTTGAGCAGTTCTTC. The chain couples TRBV7-9 to TRBJ2-1; unclear D gene. Trimming took 1 base from V and 9 from J, leaving 7 bases between them. The CDR3 loop spans 12 amino acids. CDR1 is SEHNR and CDR2 is FQNEAQ in the germline V gene (reference sequence).

The chain couples TRBV6-1 to TRBJ2-7; 8 bases fit TRBD1. The ends lost 7 bases at V and 6 bases at J; junction bases unmatched: 11. The length of the CDR3 is 14 residues. CDR1 and CDR2 from the germline V gene are MNHNS and SASEGT. The CDR3 DNA reads as TGTGCCAGCACCACTGGGACAGGTCGATCCGAGCAGTACTTC. Its protein is CASTTGTGRSEQYF.

The chain employs TRBV30 and TRBJ1-3, with D uncertain. Germline V CDR1 and CDR2: GTSNPN, SVGIG (reference sequence). The CDR3 has 11 residues. Trimming cost V 5 bases and J 3 bases, with 5 bases left between them. CDR3 sequence: CAWANGNTIYF. CDR3 nucleotides: TGTGCCTGGGCAAATGGAAACACCATATATTTT.

With respect to this clonotype: This could be a read error, since a much larger clone is one nucleotide away. The chain carries TRBV6-5 and TRBJ2-5, with TRBD1 matching over 7 bases. The V gene's germline CDR1 is MNHEY and CDR2 SVGAGI. The CDR3 extends over 14 amino acids. The CDR3 here is CASSINRGKEAQYF. DNA for the CDR3: TGTGCCAGCAGTATAAACAGGGGTAAAGAGGCCCAGTACTTC.

Points on this clonotype: The CDR3 does not close with the conserved phenylalanine or tryptophan, likely indicating a read error. The CDR3 DNA is TGTGCCAGCAGTACATTTGTGGGGGGCCGAGATGTCAGCGAGCAGTACTTA. Protein product: CASSTFVGGRDVSEQYL. The chain carries TRBV12-3 or TRBV12-4 and TRBJ2-7; D is tentatively TRBD1 or TRBD2 (6 bases each). Trimming took 5 bases from V and 6 from J, leaving 26 bases between them. CDR3 length equals 17 residues.